The present TCR beta chain was sequenced within a study of cytomegalovirus exposure and HLA in healthy donors. Here immunoSEQ multiplex PCR was the method, and the copy in TCRdb shows in-frame clones only, minus some. The table shows 110,000 to 150,000 clones, with approximately 89% occurring only once. The trim removed 6 bases at V and 7 bases at J, leaving 10 bases unmatched. The CDR3 contains 15 residues. Germline CDR1 reads MNHEY; CDR2 reads SMNVEV (reference sequence). V is TRBV27 and J is TRBJ2-3; 10 nucleotides line up with TRBD2. This clonotype was obtained from a woman under 30 in good health and CMV-seropositive. What was sequenced was PBMCs. The CDR3 DNA follows: TGTGCCAGCAGCCTACAAGCGGGGGGGCCATATACGCAGTATTTT. It yields the protein CASSLQAGGPYTQYF.